The 5 T cell receptor beta chains below come from one sample, sequenced in a study of monozygotic twins with inflammatory bowel disease. TCRdb derives one entry per CDR3 protein from the 5' RACE reads, leaving out DNA. Recorded here are a few hundred thousand distinct CDR3 sequences; the top ten clones represent less than 6.5%. Material: blood. The receptor set was obtained from a human donor with ulcerative colitis or Crohn's disease, or a healthy co-twin of an affected twin (not recorded which).

The chain recombines TRBV5-1 with TRBJ2-5. Germline CDR1 is SGHRS and CDR2 is YFSETQ. This CDR3 spans 13 amino acids. CDR3 residues: CASRVTLQETQYF.

The chain employs TRBV14 and TRBJ2-1; the TRBD1 assignment by TCRdb is unverifiable without DNA. Germline V lookup: CDR1 SGHDN, CDR2 FVKESK. The CDR3 extends over 14 amino acids. The CDR3 sequence is CASSQMWGSGEQFF.

The J gene is TRBJ2-1, the V gene TRBV5-4; TCRdb gives TRBD1 as the D gene, but with no DNA this cannot be confirmed. This CDR3 is built from 16 residues. Germline V gives CDR1 SGHNT, CDR2 YYREEE (reference sequence). CDR3: CASSLPGTGGRNEQFF.

This chain joins TRBV7-9 and TRBJ2-7; TCRdb selects TRBD2, and the lack of DNA leaves this call unchecked. This CDR3 has 14 residues. Germline V CDR1 and CDR2: SEHNR, FQNEAQ (reference sequence). The CDR3 loop is CASSLSSGPYEQYF.

This chain joins TRBV7-2 and TRBJ2-7; the D call from TCRdb, TRBD1, cannot be confirmed without DNA. There are 15 residues in the CDR3. Germline V gives CDR1 SGHTA, CDR2 FQGNSA. CDR3 residues: CASSYGQGLGYEQYF.